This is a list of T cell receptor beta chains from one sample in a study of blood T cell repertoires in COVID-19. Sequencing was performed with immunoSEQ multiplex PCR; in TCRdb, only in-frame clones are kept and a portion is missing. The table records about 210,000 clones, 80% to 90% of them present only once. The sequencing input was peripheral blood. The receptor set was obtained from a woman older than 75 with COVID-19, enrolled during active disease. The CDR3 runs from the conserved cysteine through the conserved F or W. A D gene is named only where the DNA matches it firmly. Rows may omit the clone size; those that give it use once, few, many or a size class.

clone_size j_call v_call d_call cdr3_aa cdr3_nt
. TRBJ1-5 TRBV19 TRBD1 CASSIDLGQGRRDQPQHF TGTGCCAGTAGTATAGATCTCGGACAGGGCAGGCGAGATCAGCCCCAGCATTTT
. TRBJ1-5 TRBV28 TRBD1 CASSGTGGVLGNQPQHF TGTGCCAGCAGTGGGACAGGGGGCGTGTTGGGCAATCAGCCCCAGCATTTT
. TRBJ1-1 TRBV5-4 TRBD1 CASSLQGVNTEAFF TGTGCCAGCAGCTTGCAGGGGGTGAACACTGAAGCTTTCTTT
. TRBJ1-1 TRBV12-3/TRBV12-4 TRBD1 CASSLRQGAEAFF TGTGCCAGCAGTCTACGACAGGGGGCTGAAGCTTTCTTT
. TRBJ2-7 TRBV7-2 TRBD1 CASSQAAGGAYEQYF TGTGCCAGCAGCCAAGCGGCAGGGGGAGCCTACGAGCAGTACTTC
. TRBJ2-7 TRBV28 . CASSPGNKNSYEQYF TGTGCCAGCAGCCCAGGGAATAAAAACTCCTACGAGCAGTACTTC
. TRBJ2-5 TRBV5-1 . CASSLAVGATQETQYF TGCGCCAGCAGCTTGGCCGTGGGGGCCACCCAAGAGACCCAGTACTTC
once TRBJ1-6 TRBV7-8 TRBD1 CASSPTGGGSPLHF TGTGCCAGCAGCCCCACAGGGGGCGGTTCACCCCTCCACTTT
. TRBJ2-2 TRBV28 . CASSGGRGDAGELFF TGTGCCAGCAGTGGGGGCAGGGGGGACGCCGGGGAGCTGTTTTTT
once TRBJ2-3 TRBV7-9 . CASSLAGSTDTQYF TGTGCCAGCAGCTTGGCAGGGAGCACAGATACGCAGTATTTT
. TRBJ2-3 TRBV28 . CASTLGATSTDTQYF TGTGCCAGCACCTTGGGGGCTACTAGCACAGATACGCAGTATTTT
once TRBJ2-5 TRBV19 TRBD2 CASSIPLAGGPETQYF TGTGCCAGTAGTATCCCCCTAGCGGGGGGCCCGGAGACCCAGTACTTC
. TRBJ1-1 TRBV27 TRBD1 CASSVDRGQNTEAFF TGTGCCAGCAGTGTGGACAGGGGGCAGAACACTGAAGCTTTCTTT
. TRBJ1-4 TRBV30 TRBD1 CAWSADRGTEKLFF TGTGCCTGGAGCGCCGACAGGGGGACTGAAAAACTGTTTTTT
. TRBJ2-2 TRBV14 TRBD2 CASSQHPQSIRPGLAGAYTGELFF TGTGCCAGCAGCCAACACCCCCAGAGTATTCGGCCGGGACTAGCGGGGGCCTACACCGGGGAGCTGTTTTTT
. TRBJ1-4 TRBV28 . CASSLQGLNEKLFF TGTGCCAGCAGTCTCCAGGGATTGAATGAAAAACTGTTTTTT
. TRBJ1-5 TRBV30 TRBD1 CAWSDTGTAQPQHF TGTGCCTGGAGCGACACAGGGACAGCTCAGCCCCAGCATTTT
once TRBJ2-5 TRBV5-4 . CASSLARQGTQYF TGTGCCAGCAGCTTGGCCAGGCAAGGGACCCAGTACTTC
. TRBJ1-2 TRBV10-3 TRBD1 CAIRDRGDGGGYTF TGTGCCATCCGGGACAGGGGGGACGGGGGTGGCTACACCTTC
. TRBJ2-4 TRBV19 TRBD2 CASSKQWLAGRGAQNIQYF TGTGCCAGTAGTAAACAGTGGCTAGCGGGGCGCGGCGCGCAAAACATTCAGTACTTC
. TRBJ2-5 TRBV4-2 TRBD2 CASSRDGTSGGPRETQYF TGTGCCAGCAGCCGCGATGGGACTAGCGGGGGGCCACGAGAGACCCAGTACTTC
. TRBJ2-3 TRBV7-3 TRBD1 CASSLRPPGQGDDTQYF TGTGCCAGCAGCTTACGACCTCCGGGACAGGGCGATGATACGCAGTATTTT
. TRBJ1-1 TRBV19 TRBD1 CASSIRQGATEAFF TGTGCCAGTAGTATACGGCAGGGGGCAACTGAAGCTTTCTTT
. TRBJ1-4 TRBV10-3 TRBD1 CAISEALQGAEEKLFF TGTGCCATCAGTGAGGCCCTACAGGGGGCTGAGGAAAAACTGTTTTTT
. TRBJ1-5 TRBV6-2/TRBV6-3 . CASSYVQDNQPQHF TGTGCCAGCAGTTACGTACAGGACAATCAGCCCCAGCATTTT
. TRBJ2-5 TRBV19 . CASSSFGETQYF TGTGCCAGTAGTAGCTTCGGGGAGACCCAGTACTTC
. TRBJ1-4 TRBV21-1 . CASSSRGREEKLFF TGTGCCAGCAGTTCCAGGGGGCGCGAAGAAAAACTGTTTTTT
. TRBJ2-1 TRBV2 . CASQGFGGYNEQFF TGTGCCTCCCAGGGTTTCGGGGGTTACAATGAGCAGTTCTTC
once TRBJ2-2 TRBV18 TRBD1 CASSLRQGDTGELFF TGTGCCAGCTCACTACGACAGGGCGACACCGGGGAGCTGTTTTTT
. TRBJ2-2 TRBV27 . CASKGGGAGELFF TGTGCCAGCAAGGGGGGAGGGGCCGGGGAGCTGTTTTTT
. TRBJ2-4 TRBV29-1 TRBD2 CSVEGLAGKNIQYF TGCAGCGTTGAAGGGCTAGCGGGAAAAAACATTCAGTACTTC
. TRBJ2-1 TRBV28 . CASSLLGARSYNEQFF TGTGCCAGCAGTTTATTGGGGGCGAGGTCCTACAATGAGCAGTTCTTC
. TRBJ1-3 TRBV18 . CASSPGGSPGNTIYF TGTGCCAGCTCACCGGGGGGTAGCCCTGGAAACACCATATATTTT
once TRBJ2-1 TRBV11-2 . CASSPRGQGTYNEQFF TGTGCCAGCAGCCCCCGCGGCCAGGGGACCTACAATGAGCAGTTCTTC
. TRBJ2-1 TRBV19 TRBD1 CASSIRDRYNEQFF TGTGCCAGTAGTATTAGGGACAGATACAATGAGCAGTTCTTC
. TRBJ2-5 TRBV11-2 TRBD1 CASSSLWQGERTQYF TGTGCCAGCAGCTCCCTTTGGCAGGGGGAGAGGACCCAGTACTTC
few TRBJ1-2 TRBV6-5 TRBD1 CASRQGGSYGYTF TGTGCCAGCAGACAAGGGGGCTCCTATGGCTACACCTTC
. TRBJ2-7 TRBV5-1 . CASSPGGRGSYEQYF TGCGCCAGCAGCCCCGGGGGCAGGGGGAGTTACGAGCAGTACTTC
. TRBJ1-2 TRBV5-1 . CASSLEDTGYGYTF TGCGCCAGCAGCTTGGAGGACACAGGCTATGGCTACACCTTC
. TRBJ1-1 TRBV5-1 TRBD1 CASSLGVGGNTEAFF TGCGCCAGCAGCTTGGGGGTAGGGGGCAACACTGAAGCTTTCTTT
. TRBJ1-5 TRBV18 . CASSPEVLQPQHF TGTGCCAGCTCACCAGAGGTCCTCCAGCCCCAGCATTTT
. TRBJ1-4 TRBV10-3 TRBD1 CATGGMDEKLFF TGTGCCACAGGGGGCATGGATGAAAAACTGTTTTTT
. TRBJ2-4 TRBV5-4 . CASSLAASNIQYF TGTGCCAGCAGCTTGGCCGCCAGTAACATTCAGTACTTC
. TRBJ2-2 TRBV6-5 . CAIRDTNTGELFF TGTGCCATCCGGGACACTAACACCGGGGAGCTGTTTTTT
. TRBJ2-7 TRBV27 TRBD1 CASRRTGRYQQYF TGTGCCAGCAGGCGGACAGGGAGATACCAGCAGTACTTC
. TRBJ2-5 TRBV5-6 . CASSLNPVETQYF TGTGCCAGCAGCTTGAACCCAGTGGAGACCCAGTACTTC
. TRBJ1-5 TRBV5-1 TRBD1 CASSDGTVSQPQHF TGCGCCAGCAGCGACGGGACAGTCAGTCAGCCCCAGCATTTT
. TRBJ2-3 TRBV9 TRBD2 CASSVSSGGALNTDTQYF TGTGCCAGCAGCGTATCTAGCGGGGGAGCTCTTAACACAGATACGCAGTATTTT
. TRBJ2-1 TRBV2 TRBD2 CASSEDGGAMYNEQFF TGTGCCAGCAGTGAGGACGGGGGGGCAATGTACAATGAGCAGTTCTTC
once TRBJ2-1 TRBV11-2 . CATSRGTYNEQFF TGTGCCACTTCGCGGGGAACCTACAATGAGCAGTTCTTC
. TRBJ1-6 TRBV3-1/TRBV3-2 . CASSQEQGSSPLHF TGTGCCAGCAGCCAAGAGCAGGGGTCATCACCCCTCCACTTT
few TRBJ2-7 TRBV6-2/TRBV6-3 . CASSYRQTYEQYF TGTGCCAGCAGTTACCGACAGACCTACGAGCAGTACTTC
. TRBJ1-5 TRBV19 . CASSISGESNQPQHF TGTGCCAGTAGTATATCAGGGGAGAGCAATCAGCCCCAGCATTTT
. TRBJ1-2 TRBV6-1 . CASSEGLVVNYGYTF TGTGCCAGCAGTGAAGGACTTGTGGTAAACTATGGCTACACCTTC
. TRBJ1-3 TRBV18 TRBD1 CASSPIQGLSGNTIYF TGTGCCAGCTCACCTATACAGGGGCTCTCTGGAAACACCATATATTTT
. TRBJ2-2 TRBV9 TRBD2 CASSLSGGATGELFF TGTGCCAGCAGCCTTAGCGGGGGGGCAACCGGGGAGCTGTTTTTT
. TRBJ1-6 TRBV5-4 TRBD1 CASSKTGQGASLHF TGTGCCAGCAGCAAGACGGGACAGGGGGCGTCCCTCCACTTT